A selection of T cell receptor beta chains follows, all from one sample in a study of T cell clonotyping in hematopoietic cell transplantation. Clones were read by immunoSEQ multiplex PCR, and TCRdb kept only the in-frame ones, dropping some. The top ten clones hold approximately 4.2% of a sample with thousands of clones, approximately 88% of them seen once. The sample here was peripheral blood mononuclear cells, taken at the time of graft-versus-host disease after allogeneic stem cell transplant. Source of these receptors: a male patient aged 60-69 years who had an allogeneic stem cell transplant from a related donor, so the T cells may come from the graft donor. Some clones in this sample may be carry-over from other donors' samples. The CDR3 runs from the conserved cysteine through the conserved F or W. Each record gives: clone size, J gene, D gene, V gene, CDR3 DNA, CDR3 protein. The D gene is left open where the match is weak. The listing skips clone size in some rows; elsewhere it reads once, few, many or a size class.

clone size: .
J gene: TRBJ2-1
D gene: .
V gene: TRBV6-4
CDR3 DNA: TGTGCCAGCAGTGAAAGGGCCTTCTCCTACAATGAGCAGTTCTTC
CDR3 protein: CASSERAFSYNEQFF

clone size: .
J gene: TRBJ2-5
D gene: .
V gene: TRBV7-3
CDR3 DNA: TGTGCCAGCAGCTTAACGGGGGGAAGTAGGAGCCAAGAGACCCAGTACTTC
CDR3 protein: CASSLTGGSRSQETQYF

clone size: .
J gene: TRBJ2-1
D gene: .
V gene: TRBV19
CDR3 DNA: TGTGCCAGTAGGTGGGGGAACAATGAGCAGTTCTTC
CDR3 protein: CASRWGNNEQFF

clone size: .
J gene: TRBJ2-5
D gene: .
V gene: TRBV5-5
CDR3 DNA: TGTGCCAGCAGCTTCCCGCAGGGGGGAGAGACCCAGTACTTC
CDR3 protein: CASSFPQGGETQYF

clone size: .
J gene: TRBJ2-2
D gene: .
V gene: TRBV6-6
CDR3 DNA: TGTGCCAGCAGTTATGACCCCAGGGGCCGGGCCGGGGAGCTGTTTTTT
CDR3 protein: CASSYDPRGRAGELFF

clone size: once
J gene: TRBJ1-1
D gene: .
V gene: TRBV19
CDR3 DNA: TGTGCCAGTAGTACCGACAGGTTGAACACTGAAGCTTTCTTT
CDR3 protein: CASSTDRLNTEAFF

clone size: .
J gene: TRBJ1-2
D gene: .
V gene: TRBV6-1
CDR3 DNA: TGTGCCAACACCCTAGTGGTCTCGAACTATGGCTACACCTTC
CDR3 protein: CANTLVVSNYGYTF

clone size: .
J gene: TRBJ2-7
D gene: .
V gene: TRBV19
CDR3 DNA: TGTGCCAGTAGTATATCCCTCCGCTACGAGCAGTACTTC
CDR3 protein: CASSISLRYEQYF

clone size: .
J gene: TRBJ2-7
D gene: .
V gene: TRBV5-1
CDR3 DNA: TGCGCCAGCAGCTTGCAGGGCGATGCCTACGAGCAGTACTTC
CDR3 protein: CASSLQGDAYEQYF

clone size: .
J gene: TRBJ2-5
D gene: TRBD1
V gene: TRBV6-6
CDR3 DNA: TGTGCCAGCACCTACGGGACAGGGGACAAAAAGACCCAGTACTTC
CDR3 protein: CASTYGTGDKKTQYF

clone size: .
J gene: TRBJ1-2
D gene: .
V gene: TRBV7-9
CDR3 DNA: TGTGCCAGCAGCTTTTCAGGGGAAGTTAGCTACACCTTC
CDR3 protein: CASSFSGEVSYTF

clone size: .
J gene: TRBJ2-3
D gene: .
V gene: TRBV19
CDR3 DNA: TGTGCCAGTAGTATAGATGGGAGTGCACCGCCTAGCACAGATACGCAGTATTTT
CDR3 protein: CASSIDGSAPPSTDTQYF

clone size: .
J gene: TRBJ2-7
D gene: TRBD1
V gene: TRBV2
CDR3 DNA: TGTGCCAGCAGTGACGGACAGGGTGGGATTTCCTACGAGCAGTACTTC
CDR3 protein: CASSDGQGGISYEQYF

clone size: .
J gene: TRBJ2-6
D gene: TRBD1
V gene: TRBV6-1
CDR3 DNA: TGTGCCAGCAGTGAAGGGACAGGTCTGGGCTCTGGGGCCAACGTCCTGACTTTC
CDR3 protein: CASSEGTGLGSGANVLTF

clone size: .
J gene: TRBJ2-7
D gene: .
V gene: TRBV27
CDR3 DNA: TGTGCCAGCCGTTCCTCGGCAGGGCCCTTTTACGAGCAGTACTTC
CDR3 protein: CASRSSAGPFYEQYF

clone size: .
J gene: TRBJ1-2
D gene: TRBD1
V gene: TRBV5-6
CDR3 DNA: TGTGCCAGCACGATTGACAGGGAATATGGCTACACCTTC
CDR3 protein: CASTIDREYGYTF

clone size: .
J gene: TRBJ2-7
D gene: .
V gene: TRBV6-5
CDR3 DNA: TGTGCCAGCTCCCCGGGGCTAGGTACCTACGAGCAGTACTTC
CDR3 protein: CASSPGLGTYEQYF

clone size: .
J gene: TRBJ1-4
D gene: TRBD1
V gene: TRBV18
CDR3 DNA: TGTGCCAGCTCACCTACCGGGACAGAAATTGAAAAACTGTTTTTT
CDR3 protein: CASSPTGTEIEKLFF

clone size: .
J gene: TRBJ2-7
D gene: .
V gene: TRBV14
CDR3 DNA: TGTGCCAGCAATCCGGGACAAGGCTACGAGCAGTACTTC
CDR3 protein: CASNPGQGYEQYF

clone size: .
J gene: TRBJ1-6
D gene: .
V gene: TRBV6-1
CDR3 DNA: TGTGCCAGCAGTGAAGTTACCATGTTTAATTCACCCCTCCACTTT
CDR3 protein: CASSEVTMFNSPLHF

clone size: .
J gene: TRBJ2-3
D gene: .
V gene: TRBV28
CDR3 DNA: TGTGCCAGCAGTCCCGGGGCTACGGGTACGCAGTATTTT
CDR3 protein: CASSPGATGTQYF

clone size: .
J gene: TRBJ1-4
D gene: .
V gene: TRBV5-6
CDR3 DNA: TGTGCCAGCAGCCGCCGACAGACTAATGAAAAACTGTTTTTT
CDR3 protein: CASSRRQTNEKLFF

clone size: .
J gene: TRBJ2-7
D gene: TRBD1
V gene: TRBV11-2
CDR3 DNA: TGTGCCAGCAGAGAACAGGGGAGAGGCTACGAGCAGTACTTC
CDR3 protein: CASREQGRGYEQYF

clone size: few
J gene: TRBJ1-2
D gene: TRBD1
V gene: TRBV7-9
CDR3 DNA: TGTGCCAGCAGCCGCCCCGACAGGGGAGGAGATGGCTACACCTTC
CDR3 protein: CASSRPDRGGDGYTF

clone size: .
J gene: TRBJ2-7
D gene: TRBD1
V gene: TRBV11-3
CDR3 DNA: TGTGCCAGCAGCCCACGGACAGGGGGCGGAGGCTACGAGCAGTACTTC
CDR3 protein: CASSPRTGGGGYEQYF

clone size: .
J gene: TRBJ1-1
D gene: .
V gene: TRBV23-1
CDR3 DNA: TGCGCCAGCAGTCAATGCTCGGGGTACACTGAAGCTTTCTTT
CDR3 protein: CASSQCSGYTEAFF

clone size: .
J gene: TRBJ2-5
D gene: TRBD2
V gene: TRBV28
CDR3 DNA: TGTGCCAGCAGTTTAACTAGCGGGGGGTACCAAGAGACCCAGTACTTC
CDR3 protein: CASSLTSGGYQETQYF

clone size: .
J gene: TRBJ1-2
D gene: TRBD1
V gene: TRBV7-9
CDR3 DNA: TGTGCCAGCAGTTCACCGGGACAGGGGGCAAGGAATGGCTACACCTTC
CDR3 protein: CASSSPGQGARNGYTF

clone size: .
J gene: TRBJ2-2
D gene: .
V gene: TRBV5-1
CDR3 DNA: TGCGCCAGCAGACAGAACACCGGGGAGCTGTTTTTT
CDR3 protein: CASRQNTGELFF

clone size: .
J gene: TRBJ1-2
D gene: TRBD1
V gene: TRBV11-2
CDR3 DNA: TGTGCCAGCAGTCGATCTACCGGGACAGGGGCTGGCTACACCTTC
CDR3 protein: CASSRSTGTGAGYTF

clone size: once
J gene: TRBJ2-7
D gene: .
V gene: TRBV2
CDR3 DNA: TGTGCCAGCATGGGACACCACTCCTACGAGCAGTACTTC
CDR3 protein: CASMGHHSYEQYF